What follows are 12 T cell receptor beta chains derived from one specimen sequenced in a study of cytomegalovirus exposure and HLA in healthy donors. The table came from immunoSEQ multiplex PCR; TCRdb's copy has only in-frame clones and leaves some out. The table has 130,000 or so clones, about 84% seen once. Sequencing used PBMCs. The receptor set was obtained from a woman aged 25 to 39 in good health and CMV-seronegative.

This chain uses TRBV2 with TRBJ1-1; a weak D match, TRBD1 (5 bases). Trimming cost V 4 bases and J 5 bases, with 11 bases left between them. Germline values: CDR1 SNHLY, CDR2 FYNNEI. The CDR3 has 13 amino acids. For the CDR3, the DNA is TGTGCCAGCAGTGGTAGGGGAGGTACTGAAGCTTTCTTT. This translates into CASSGRGGTEAFF.

V usage is TRBV19 and J usage is TRBJ1-6, with TRBD1 identical over 10 bases. The V gene end was trimmed by 6 bases and the J gene end by 14 bases; junction bases not matched to a gene: 7. CDR3 length equals 13 residues. In germline, CDR1 is LNHDA, CDR2 SQIVND (reference sequence). CDR3 sequence reads: CASSILDRGTLHF. The CDR3 DNA follows: TGTGCCAGTAGCATCCTGGACAGGGGGACCCTCCACTTT.

There are a few counts of this clone. The chain has TRBV4-1 and TRBJ2-3, with TRBD1 identical over 9 bases. V lost 1 base to trimming and J lost 6 bases; unmatched junction nucleotides: 5. Germline loops: CDR1 MGHRA, CDR2 YSYEKL. The CDR3 runs 15 residues. CDR3 region: CASSQAGQGSDTQYF. The CDR3 DNA is TGCGCCAGCAGCCAAGCGGGACAGGGCTCCGATACGCAGTATTTT.

This clone occurred once. The J gene is TRBJ2-7, the V gene TRBV20-1, with D tentatively TRBD1 (5 bases). The CDR3 length is 11 residues. CDR1 is DFQATT and CDR2 is SNEGSKA in the germline V gene (reference sequence). V was clipped by 5 bases and J by 2 bases, with 7 bases between them. The CDR3 region has the DNA TGCAGTGCTCAGGGTCCCTACGAGCAGTACTTC. This sequence encodes CSAQGPYEQYF.

This sequence joins TRBV5-8 and TRBJ2-5, with 13 bases aligning to TRBD2. With V trimmed by 6 bases and J by 4 bases, 12 bases remained unmatched. Germline values: CDR1 SGHTS, CDR2 YDEGEE. The CDR3 has 17 residues. The CDR3 loop is CASIEEGTSGVGETQYF. The CDR3 DNA reads as TGTGCCAGCATCGAAGAGGGGACTAGCGGGGTTGGAGAGACCCAGTACTTC.

This clone appeared a single time. The CDR3 here is CASSDSHAGDYNEQFF. The CDR3 DNA sequence: TGTGCCAGCAGTGACTCCCACGCGGGGGATTACAATGAGCAGTTCTTC. The genes are TRBV25-1 and TRBJ2-1; 7 nucleotides match TRBD2. V dropped 3 bases and J dropped 4; count of bases not matched to a gene: 9. The CDR3 has 16 amino acids. Looked up from germline, CDR1 is MGHDK and CDR2 is SYGVNS. Filled out from reference TRBV25-1 and TRBJ2-1, the complete variable domain reads EADIYQTPRYLVIGTGKKITLECSQTMGHDKMYWYQQDPGMELHLIHYSYGVNSTEKGDLSSESTVSRIRTEHFPLTLESARPSHTSQYLCASSDSHAGDYNEQFFGPGTRLTVL.

The chain carries TRBV4-3 and TRBJ1-3; TRBD1 agrees at 11 bases. The trim removed 4 bases at V and 3 bases at J, leaving 5 bases unmatched. Germline assignment: CDR1 LGHNA and CDR2 YSLEER. The CDR3 has 16 residues. In nucleotides, the CDR3 is TGCGCCAGCAGCCCCGGACAGGGGGCTGGTGGAAACACCATATATTTT. Translating gives CASSPGQGAGGNTIYF.

The rearrangement uses TRBV7-9 and TRBJ2-4; 9 bases agree with TRBD1. The germline gives CDR1 SEHNR, CDR2 FQNEAQ (reference sequence). Trimming cost V 3 bases and J 6 bases; bases outside gene matches: 3. The CDR3 covers 14 residues. This chain's CDR3 is CASSFGQGSNIQYF. CDR3 DNA sequence: TGTGCCAGCAGCTTTGGACAGGGGTCAAACATTCAGTACTTC.

The chain couples TRBV27 to TRBJ2-2; 7 positions agree with TRBD1. The CDR3 has 16 residues. The V gene's germline CDR1 is MNHEY and CDR2 SMNVEV (reference sequence). V was clipped by 6 bases and J by 4 bases; unmatched bases: 11. The CDR3 loop reads CASSGSGGSGTGELFF. DNA of the CDR3: TGTGCCAGCAGCGGGTCAGGGGGATCGGGCACCGGGGAGCTGTTTTTT.

The chain carries TRBV5-1 and TRBJ2-1; 8 bases are shared with TRBD2. J lost 4 bases, V lost 0 bases, and 18 bases had no gene match. Germline V CDR1 and CDR2: SGHRS, YFSETQ. The CDR3 has 20 residues. CDR3 region: CASSLAFGAGGTQGYNEQFF. The CDR3 nucleotides are TGCGCCAGCAGCTTGGCCTTCGGGGCGGGGGGTACCCAGGGGTACAATGAGCAGTTCTTC.

This chain connects TRBV5-1 to TRBJ2-2; TRBD2 matches at 13 bases. Looked up from germline, CDR1 is SGHRS and CDR2 is YFSETQ. V shed 3 bases and J 7 bases; nucleotides not matched to a gene: 15. This CDR3 is 19 amino acids long. The CDR3 nucleotides read TGCGCCAGCAGCTCCGGGAGACTAGCGGGGGGCCCATACCACGGGGAGCTGTTTTTT. This translates into CASSSGRLAGGPYHGELFF.

CDR3 nucleotides: TGTGCCAGCAGCCTAGCGGGGGGGCCTTACAATGAGCAGTTCTTC. Protein sequence: CASSLAGGPYNEQFF. This chain links TRBV4-2 with TRBJ2-1; TRBD2 matches 11 bases. V lost 4 bases, J lost 4 bases, and 3 bases stayed unmatched. The CDR3 has 15 residues. CDR1 LGHNA and CDR2 YNFKEQ come from the germline V gene.